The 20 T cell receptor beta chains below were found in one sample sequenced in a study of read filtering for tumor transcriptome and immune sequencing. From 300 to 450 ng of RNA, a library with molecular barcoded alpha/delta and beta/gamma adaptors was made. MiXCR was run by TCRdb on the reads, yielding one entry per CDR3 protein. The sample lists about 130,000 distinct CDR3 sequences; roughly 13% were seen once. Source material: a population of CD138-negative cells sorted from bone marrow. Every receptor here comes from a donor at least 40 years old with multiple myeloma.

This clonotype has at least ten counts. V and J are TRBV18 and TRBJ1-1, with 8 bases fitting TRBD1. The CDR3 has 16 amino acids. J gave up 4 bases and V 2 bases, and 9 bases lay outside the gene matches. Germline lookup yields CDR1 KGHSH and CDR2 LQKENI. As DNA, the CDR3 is TGTGCCAGCTCACCAAGGACAGGGACCGAGGGCACTGAAGCTTTCTTT. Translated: CASSPRTGTEGTEAFF. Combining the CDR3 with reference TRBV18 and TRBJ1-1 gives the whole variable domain NAGVMQNPRHLVRRRGQEARLRCSPMKGHSHVYWYRQLPEEGLKFMVYLQKENIIDESGMPKERFSAEFPKEGPSILRIQQVVRGDSAAYFCASSPRTGTEGTEAFFGQGTRLTVV.

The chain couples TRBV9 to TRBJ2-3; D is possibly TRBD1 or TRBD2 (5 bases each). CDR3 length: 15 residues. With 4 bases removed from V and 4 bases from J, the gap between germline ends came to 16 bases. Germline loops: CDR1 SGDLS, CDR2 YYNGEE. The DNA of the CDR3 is TGTGCCAGCAGCCCAGAATCCGGGGACGCAGATACGCAGTATTTT. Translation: CASSPESGDADTQYF.

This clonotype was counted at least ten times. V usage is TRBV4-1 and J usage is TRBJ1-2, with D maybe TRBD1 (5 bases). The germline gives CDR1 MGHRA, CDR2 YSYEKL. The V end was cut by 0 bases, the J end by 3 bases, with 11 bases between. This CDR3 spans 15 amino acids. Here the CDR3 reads CASSQENGADYGYTF. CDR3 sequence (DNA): TGCGCCAGCAGCCAAGAAAATGGGGCCGACTATGGCTACACCTTC.

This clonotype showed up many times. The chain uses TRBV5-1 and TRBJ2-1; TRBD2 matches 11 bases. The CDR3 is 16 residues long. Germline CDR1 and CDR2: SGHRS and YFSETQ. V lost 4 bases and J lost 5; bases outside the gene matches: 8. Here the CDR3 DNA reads TGCGCCAGCAGCCCCGGGCTAGCGGGAGGAAACAATGAGCAGTTCTTC. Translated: CASSPGLAGGNNEQFF.

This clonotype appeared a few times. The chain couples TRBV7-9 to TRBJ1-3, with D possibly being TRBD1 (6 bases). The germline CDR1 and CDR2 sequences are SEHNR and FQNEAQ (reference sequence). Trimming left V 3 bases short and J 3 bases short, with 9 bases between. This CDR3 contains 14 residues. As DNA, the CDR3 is TGTGCCAGCAGCTTTGGGGGCTTTGGAAACACCATATATTTT. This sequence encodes CASSFGGFGNTIYF.

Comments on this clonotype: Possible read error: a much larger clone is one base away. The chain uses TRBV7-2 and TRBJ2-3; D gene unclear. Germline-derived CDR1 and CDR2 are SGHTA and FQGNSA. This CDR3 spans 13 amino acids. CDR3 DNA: TGTGCCAGCAGCTTATTCGCCACAGATACGCGGTATTTT. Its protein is CASSLFATDTRYF.

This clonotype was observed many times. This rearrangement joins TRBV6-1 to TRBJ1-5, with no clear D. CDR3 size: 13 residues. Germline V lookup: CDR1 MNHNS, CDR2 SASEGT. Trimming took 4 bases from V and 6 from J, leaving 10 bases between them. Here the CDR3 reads CASSATQTQPQHF. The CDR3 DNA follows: TGTGCCAGCAGTGCAACACAGACTCAGCCCCAGCATTTT.

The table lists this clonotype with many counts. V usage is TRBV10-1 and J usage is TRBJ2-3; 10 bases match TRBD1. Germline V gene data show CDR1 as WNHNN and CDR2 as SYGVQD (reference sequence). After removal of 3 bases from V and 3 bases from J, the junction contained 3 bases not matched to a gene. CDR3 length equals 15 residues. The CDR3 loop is CASSEGTGETDTQYF. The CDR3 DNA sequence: TGCGCCAGCAGTGAAGGGACAGGGGAAACAGATACGCAGTATTTT.

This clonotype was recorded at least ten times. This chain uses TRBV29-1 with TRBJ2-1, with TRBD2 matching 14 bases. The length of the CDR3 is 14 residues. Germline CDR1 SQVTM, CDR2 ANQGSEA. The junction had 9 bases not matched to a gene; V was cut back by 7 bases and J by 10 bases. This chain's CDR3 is CSGIRTSGRMEQFF. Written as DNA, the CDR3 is TGCAGCGGAATACGGACTAGCGGGAGGATGGAGCAGTTCTTC.

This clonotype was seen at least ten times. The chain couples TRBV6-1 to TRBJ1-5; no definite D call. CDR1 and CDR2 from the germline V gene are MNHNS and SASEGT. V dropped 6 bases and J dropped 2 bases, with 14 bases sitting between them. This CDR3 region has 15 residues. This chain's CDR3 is CASRISIGGNQPQHF. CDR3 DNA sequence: TGTGCCAGCAGGATTTCGATCGGGGGCAATCAGCCCCAGCATTTT.

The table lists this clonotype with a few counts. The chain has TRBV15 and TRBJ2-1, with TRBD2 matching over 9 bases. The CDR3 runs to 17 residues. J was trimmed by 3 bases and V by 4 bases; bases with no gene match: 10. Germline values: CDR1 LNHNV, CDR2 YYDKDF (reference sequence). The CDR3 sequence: CATSKDLRLADYNEQFF. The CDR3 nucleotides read TGTGCCACCAGCAAAGACCTAAGACTAGCGGACTACAATGAGCAGTTCTTC.

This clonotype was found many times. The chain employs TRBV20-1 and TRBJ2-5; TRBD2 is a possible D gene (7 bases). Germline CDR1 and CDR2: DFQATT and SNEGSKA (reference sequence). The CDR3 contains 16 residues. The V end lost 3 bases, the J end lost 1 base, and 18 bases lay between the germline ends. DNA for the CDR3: TGCAGTGCTAGCCCGGTGGGGGGGGCGGTCCAAGAGACCCAGTACTTC. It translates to CSASPVGGAVQETQYF.

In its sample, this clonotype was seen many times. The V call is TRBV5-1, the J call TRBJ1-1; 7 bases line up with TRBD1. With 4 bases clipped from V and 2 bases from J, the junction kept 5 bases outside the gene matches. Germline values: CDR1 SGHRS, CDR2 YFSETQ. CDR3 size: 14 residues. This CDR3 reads CASSQGQLNTEAFF. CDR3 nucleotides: TGCGCCAGCAGCCAGGGACAGTTAAACACTGAAGCTTTCTTT. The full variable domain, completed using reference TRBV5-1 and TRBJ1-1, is KAGVTQTPRYLIKTRGQQVTLSCSPISGHRSVSWYQQTPGQGLQFLFEYFSETQRNKGNFPGRFSGRQFSNSRSEMNVSTLELGDSALYLCASSQGQLNTEAFFGQGTRLTVV.

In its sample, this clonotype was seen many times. The CDR3, as DNA: TGTGCCAGCAGTCGATCCATAATGAGCACTGAAGCTTTCTTT. Translated, it gives CASSRSIMSTEAFF. This chain connects TRBV27 to TRBJ1-1; no clear D gene. The CDR3 runs 14 residues. CDR1 and CDR2 (germline): MNHEY, SMNVEV (reference sequence). V was pared by 5 bases and J by 4 bases, with 14 bases between.

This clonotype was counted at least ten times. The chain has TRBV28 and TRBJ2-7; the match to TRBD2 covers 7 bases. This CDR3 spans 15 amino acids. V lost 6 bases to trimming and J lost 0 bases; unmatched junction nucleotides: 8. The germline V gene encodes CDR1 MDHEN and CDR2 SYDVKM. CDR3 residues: CASSPTSVSSYEQYF. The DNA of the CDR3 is TGTGCCAGCAGCCCTACTAGCGTGAGCTCCTACGAGCAGTACTTC.

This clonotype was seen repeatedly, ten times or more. The CDR3 loop is CASSSRTDTQYF. CDR3 coding DNA: TGTGCCAGCAGCTCCCGCACAGATACGCAGTATTTT. The chain carries TRBV7-9 and TRBJ2-3; D is unclear. Trimming took 4 bases from V and 1 from J, leaving 3 bases between them. Per the germline V gene, CDR1 is SEHNR and CDR2 is FQNEAQ (reference sequence). This CDR3 comprises 12 residues.

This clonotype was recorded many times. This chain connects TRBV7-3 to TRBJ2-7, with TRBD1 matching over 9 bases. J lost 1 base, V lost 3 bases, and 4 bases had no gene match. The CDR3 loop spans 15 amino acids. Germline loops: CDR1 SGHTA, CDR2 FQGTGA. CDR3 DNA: TGTGCCAGCAGCTTCACAGGGGGCGAATCCTACGAGCAGTACTTC. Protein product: CASSFTGGESYEQYF. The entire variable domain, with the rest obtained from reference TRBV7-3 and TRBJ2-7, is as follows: GAGVSQTPSNKVTEKGKYVELRCDPISGHTALYWYRQSLGQGPEFLIYFQGTGAADDSGLPNDRFFAVRPEGSVSTLKIQRTERGDSAVYLCASSFTGGESYEQYFGPGTRLTVT.

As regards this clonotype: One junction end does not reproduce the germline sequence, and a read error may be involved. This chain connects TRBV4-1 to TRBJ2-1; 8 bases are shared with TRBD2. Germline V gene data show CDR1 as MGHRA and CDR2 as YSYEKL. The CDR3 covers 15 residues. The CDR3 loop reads CASSDVSGGGNGQFF. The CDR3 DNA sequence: TGCGCCAGCAGCGACGTAAGCGGGGGAGGTAATGGGCAGTTCTTC.

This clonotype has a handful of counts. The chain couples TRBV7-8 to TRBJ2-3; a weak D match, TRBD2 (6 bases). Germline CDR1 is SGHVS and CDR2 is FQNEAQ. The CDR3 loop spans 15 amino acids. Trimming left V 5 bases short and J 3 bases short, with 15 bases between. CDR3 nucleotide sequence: TGTGCCAGCAGCCGAGCGGGCATGACGACAGATACGCAGTATTTT. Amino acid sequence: CASSRAGMTTDTQYF.

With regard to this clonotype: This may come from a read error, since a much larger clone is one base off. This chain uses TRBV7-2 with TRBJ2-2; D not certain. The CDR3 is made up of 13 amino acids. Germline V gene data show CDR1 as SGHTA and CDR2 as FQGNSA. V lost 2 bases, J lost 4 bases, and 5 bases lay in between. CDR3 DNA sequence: TGTGCCAGCAGCTTATACGGCACCGGGGAGCTGTTTTTT. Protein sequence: CASSLYGTGELFF.